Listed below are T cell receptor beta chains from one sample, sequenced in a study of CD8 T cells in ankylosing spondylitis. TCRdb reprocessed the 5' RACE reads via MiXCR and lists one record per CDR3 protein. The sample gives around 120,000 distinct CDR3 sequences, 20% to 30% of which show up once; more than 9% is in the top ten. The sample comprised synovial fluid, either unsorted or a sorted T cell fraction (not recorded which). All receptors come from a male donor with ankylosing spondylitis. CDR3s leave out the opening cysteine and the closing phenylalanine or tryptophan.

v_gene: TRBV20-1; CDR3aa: SARGGGLAGTNEQF
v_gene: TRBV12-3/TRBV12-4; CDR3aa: ASSLGQVYGYT
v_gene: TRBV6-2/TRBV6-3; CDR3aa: ASSPNQLQAGGPRGQY
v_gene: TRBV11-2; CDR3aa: ASSLTAGVQGNEQF
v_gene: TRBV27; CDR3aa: ASRGQGGGWH
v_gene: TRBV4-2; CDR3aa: ASSQDSLREQY
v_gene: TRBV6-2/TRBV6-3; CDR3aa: ASSYGRNTEAF
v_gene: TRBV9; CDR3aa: ASSKHGGEQY
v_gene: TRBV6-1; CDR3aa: ASSPGLAGEDTGELF
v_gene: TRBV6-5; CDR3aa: ASSYRRIDQPQH
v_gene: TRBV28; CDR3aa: ASSYADFAGTNEKLF
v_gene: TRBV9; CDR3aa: ASRQGGTDTQY
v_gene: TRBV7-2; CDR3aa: ASTPFVAGGYNEQF
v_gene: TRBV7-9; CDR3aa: ASSLSRAIDEQF
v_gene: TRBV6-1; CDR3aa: ASSAGAPNYGYT
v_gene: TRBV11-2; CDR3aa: ASSVLGQFQETQY
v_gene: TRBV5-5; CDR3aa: ASSLDLGSGEF
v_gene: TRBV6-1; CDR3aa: ASRGTAMNTEAF
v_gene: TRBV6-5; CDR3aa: ASSYKVAGVGEQY
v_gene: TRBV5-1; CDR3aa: ASSSLSGTGELF
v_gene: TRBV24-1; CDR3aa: ATSDPNGGEQF
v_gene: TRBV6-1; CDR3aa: ASSRSPSLEQF
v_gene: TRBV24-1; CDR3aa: ATSDWSGRRAGELF